This entry features one T cell receptor (beta chain) sequence. From germline, CDR1 is DFQATT and CDR2 SNEGSKA (reference sequence). Trimming cost V 3 bases and J 6 bases, with 11 bases left between them. The CDR3 has 12 amino acids. This entry comes from a study of T cells in Graves' hyperthyroidism and ophthalmopathy. Background on the study: Initial diagnosis, before any treatment, was when peripheral blood was collected.

The PBMCs had their origin in approximately 10 ml of fresh peripheral blood. The investigators amplified TCR beta CDR3 regions from RNA transcripts. HTBI primers were the set used in a first-round RT-PCR of the TCR CDR3. TCRdb re-analysed the multiplex PCR reads in MiXCR, keeping a single row per CDR3 protein. The sample yields about 360,000 distinct CDR3 sequences, about 25% seen once. Material: blood. V and J are TRBV20-1 and TRBJ1-2; no clear D gene. This sequence originates from a man over 45 with Graves' hyperthyroidism. The CDR3 here is CSASRGSDGYTF. The CDR3 DNA reads as TGCAGTGCTAGTCGAGGGTCCGATGGCTACACCTTC.